These 3 T cell receptor beta chains share one sample of origin, sequenced in a study of control samples from healthy donors and cancer patients. Clones were read by immunoSEQ multiplex PCR, and TCRdb kept only the in-frame ones, dropping some. The table has about 120,000 clones, over 75% seen once. Specimen: PBMCs. These receptors originate from a woman aged 45-60 years with colorectal cancer.

The chain joins TRBV7-9 to TRBJ2-7, with D uncertain. The CDR3 covers 13 residues. Germline lookup yields CDR1 SEHNR and CDR2 FQNEAQ (reference sequence). The germline V and J ends were trimmed by 6 bases and 7 bases, with 16 bases remaining between them. This chain's CDR3 is CASSPRDPREQYF. The DNA for the CDR3 is TGTGCCAGCAGTCCGCGAGATCCTAGGGAGCAGTACTTC. Looking up the rest from reference TRBV7-9 and TRBJ2-7 gives the full variable domain: DTGVSQNPRHKITKRGQNVTFRCDPISEHNRLYWYRQTLGQGPEFLTYFQNEAQLEKSRLLSDRFSAERPKGSFSTLEIQRTEQGDSAMYLCASSPRDPREQYFGPGTRLTVT.

The V call is TRBV14, the J call TRBJ2-7; possible D gene TRBD1, 6 bases. The CDR3 extends over 14 amino acids. The V and J ends lost 5 bases and 6 bases respectively, with 17 bases between them. Germline-derived CDR1 and CDR2 are SGHDN and FVKESK. The CDR3 sequence: CASSGTGYLSEQYF. CDR3 coding DNA: TGTGCCAGCAGCGGTACAGGGTATTTATCCGAGCAGTACTTC.

In nucleotides, the CDR3 is TGTGCCAGCAGCGTAGGGCGGGGGAGCTCCGGGGAGCTGTTTTTT. Its protein is CASSVGRGSSGELFF. The chain is built from TRBV9 and TRBJ2-2, with 7 positions matching TRBD2. Germline-derived CDR1 and CDR2 are SGDLS and YYNGEE. This CDR3 has 15 residues. V gave up 0 bases and J gave up 6 bases; unmatched junction bases: 5.